Described below is a single T cell receptor beta chain sequence and its context. TCRdb's table, derived via immunoSEQ multiplex PCR, lists solely in-frame clones and lacks some. The profile shows approximately 81,000 clones, approximately 78% of them singletons. The sample is drawn from a study of blood T cell repertoires in COVID-19. Study details: T cells, B-cell-depleted T cells, or PBMCs provided the cDNA or gDNA that served as material.

Germline V gene data show CDR1 as KGHSH and CDR2 as LQKENI. The CDR3 spans 15 residues. The germline V and J ends were trimmed by 1 base and 0 bases, with 6 bases remaining between them. The rearrangement uses TRBV18 and TRBJ1-4, with a possible D match to TRBD1 (5 bases). The specimen was peripheral blood. The TCR originated in a human donor in a cohort sampled during active COVID-19. The CDR3 here is CASSPQGPTNEKLFF. CDR3 coding DNA: TGTGCCAGCTCACCACAGGGGCCAACTAATGAAAAACTGTTTTTT.